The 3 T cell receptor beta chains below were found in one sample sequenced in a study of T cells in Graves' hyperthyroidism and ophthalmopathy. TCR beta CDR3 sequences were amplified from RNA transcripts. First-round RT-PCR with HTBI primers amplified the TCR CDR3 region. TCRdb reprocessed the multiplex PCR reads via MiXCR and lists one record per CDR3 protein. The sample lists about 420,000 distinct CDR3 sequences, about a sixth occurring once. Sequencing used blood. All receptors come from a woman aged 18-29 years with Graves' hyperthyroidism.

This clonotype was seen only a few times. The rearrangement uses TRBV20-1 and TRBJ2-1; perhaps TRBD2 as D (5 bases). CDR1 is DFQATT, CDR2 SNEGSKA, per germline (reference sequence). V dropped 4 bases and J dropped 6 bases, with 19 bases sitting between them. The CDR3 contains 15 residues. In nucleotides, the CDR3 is TGCAGTGCTACCCCGGACTCCCGCCCCACCAATGAGCAGTTCTTC. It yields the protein CSATPDSRPTNEQFF.

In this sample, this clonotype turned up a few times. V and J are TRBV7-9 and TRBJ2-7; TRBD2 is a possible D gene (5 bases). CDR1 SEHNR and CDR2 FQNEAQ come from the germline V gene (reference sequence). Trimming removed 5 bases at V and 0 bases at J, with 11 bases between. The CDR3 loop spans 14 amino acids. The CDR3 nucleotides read TGTGCCAGCAGCGACTACCTAAGCTCCTACGAGCAGTACTTC. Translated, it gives CASSDYLSSYEQYF.

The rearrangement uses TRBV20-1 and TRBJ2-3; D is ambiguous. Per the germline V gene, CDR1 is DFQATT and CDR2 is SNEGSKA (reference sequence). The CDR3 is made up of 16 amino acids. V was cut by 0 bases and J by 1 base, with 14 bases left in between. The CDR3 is CSARDLGRQGTDTQYF. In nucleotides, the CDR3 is TGCAGTGCTAGAGATCTAGGGCGGCAGGGCACAGATACGCAGTATTTT.